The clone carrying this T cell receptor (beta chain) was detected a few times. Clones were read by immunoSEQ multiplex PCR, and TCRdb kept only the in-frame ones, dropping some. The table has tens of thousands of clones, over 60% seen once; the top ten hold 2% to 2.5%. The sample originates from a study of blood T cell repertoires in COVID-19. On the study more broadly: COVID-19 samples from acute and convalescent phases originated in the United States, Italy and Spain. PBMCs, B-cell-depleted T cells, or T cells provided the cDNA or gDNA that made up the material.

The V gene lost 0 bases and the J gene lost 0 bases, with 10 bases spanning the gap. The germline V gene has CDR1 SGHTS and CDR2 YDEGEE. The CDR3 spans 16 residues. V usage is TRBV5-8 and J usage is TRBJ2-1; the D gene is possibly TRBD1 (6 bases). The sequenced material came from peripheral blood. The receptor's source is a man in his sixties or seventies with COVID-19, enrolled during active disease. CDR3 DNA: TGTGCCAGCAGCTTGGACTGGGACATCTCCTACAATGAGCAGTTCTTC. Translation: CASSLDWDISYNEQFF.